This entry lists 32 T cell receptor beta chains sequenced from one sample in a study of cytomegalovirus exposure and HLA in healthy donors. The PCR employed 60 Vbeta primers together with 13 Jbeta primers. Profiled with immunoSEQ multiplex PCR; TCRdb holds only in-frame clones, not every one. The sample carries some 66,000 clones, 70% to 90% recorded once. Sequencing input: PBMCs. The source of these receptors is a woman between 25 and 40 years old in good health and CMV-seronegative.

This clone was seen a single time. This sequence joins TRBV7-2 and TRBJ1-1; no reliable D call. CDR1 is SGHTA, CDR2 FQGNSA, per germline. Between the trimmed V and J ends, which lost 8 bases and 4 bases, there was a span of 14 bases. CDR3 length: 13 amino acids. CDR3 sequence: CASLRVRSTEAFF. DNA of the CDR3: TGTGCCAGCCTCAGAGTACGGAGCACTGAAGCTTTCTTT.

The rearrangement joins TRBV7-9 to TRBJ2-7; TRBD1 matches at 7 bases. Germline CDR1 and CDR2: SEHNR and FQNEAQ (reference sequence). CDR3 length: 15 residues. Trimming removed 1 base from V and 4 bases from J; junction bases left unmatched: 7. The CDR3: CASSLVTGASYEQYF. CDR3 DNA sequence: TGTGCCAGCAGCTTAGTTACAGGGGCTAGTTACGAGCAGTACTTC.

The chain employs TRBV4-1 and TRBJ1-2; D might be TRBD1 (5 bases). Germline CDR1 is MGHRA and CDR2 is YSYEKL. The CDR3 is 15 residues long. V lost 0 bases and J 6 bases, leaving 14 bases between the germline ends. In DNA form, the CDR3 reads TGCGCCAGCAGCCAAGATCCATTTCCGGGGGATGGCTACACCTTC. Encoded protein: CASSQDPFPGDGYTF.

This clone was detected once. This sequence joins TRBV11-2 and TRBJ1-6; D not resolved. V lost 1 base to trimming and J lost 7 bases, with 14 bases between them. The CDR3 is 16 residues long. Germline lookup yields CDR1 SGHAT and CDR2 FQNNGV. CDR3 nucleotides: TGTGCCAGCAGCTTAGGTTCAAGGAGTAGGAATTCACCCCTCCACTTT. Translation: CASSLGSRSRNSPLHF.

This clone has only a few counts. This same CDR3 is encoded by further DNA sequences in the sample. The V gene is TRBV6-4, the J gene TRBJ1-1; D is uncertain. This CDR3 is built from 14 residues. CDR1 is MRHNA and CDR2 is SNTAGT in the germline V gene. The V end was cut by 5 bases, the J end by 4 bases, with 14 bases between. DNA of the CDR3: TGTGCCAGCAGTAATAATTCAAAAGCCACTGAAGCTTTCTTT. Residues: CASSNNSKATEAFF.

The V call is TRBV5-1, the J call TRBJ2-3; 11 bases are a match to TRBD2. This CDR3 has 15 amino acids. V lost 4 bases to trimming and J lost 1 base; unmatched junction nucleotides: 2. The germline CDR1 and CDR2 sequences are SGHRS and YFSETQ. The CDR3 loop reads CASSAGLAGTDTQYF. The CDR3 nucleotides read TGCGCCAGCAGCGCGGGACTAGCGGGCACAGATACGCAGTATTTT. Using reference TRBV5-1 and TRBJ2-3 for the parts outside the CDR3, the full variable domain is KAGVTQTPRYLIKTRGQQVTLSCSPISGHRSVSWYQQTPGQGLQFLFEYFSETQRNKGNFPGRFSGRQFSNSRSEMNVSTLELGDSALYLCASSAGLAGTDTQYFGPGTRLTVL.

The chain combines TRBV18 with TRBJ2-7; 8 bases agree with TRBD1. Losses at the gene ends were 3 bases for V and 4 bases for J; bases not matched to a gene: 8. The CDR3 length is 15 residues. The germline gives CDR1 KGHSH, CDR2 LQKENI. This CDR3 reads CASSPLGQGRYEQYF. CDR3 bases: TGTGCCAGCTCACCCCTCGGACAGGGTCGATACGAGCAGTACTTC.

The chain couples TRBV15 to TRBJ2-1, with a possible D match to TRBD2 (6 bases). The germline CDR1 and CDR2 sequences are LNHNV and YYDKDF (reference sequence). This CDR3 has 16 amino acids. Trimming pared 6 bases from V and 4 bases from J, leaving 19 bases between. The CDR3 region is CATRTVPGVRYNEQFF. In DNA form, the CDR3 reads TGTGCCACCAGGACCGTGCCGGGGGTTAGATACAATGAGCAGTTCTTC.

The chain has TRBV5-1 and TRBJ1-2; 9 positions agree with TRBD1. Germline V gene data show CDR1 as SGHRS and CDR2 as YFSETQ. V shed 4 bases and J 2 bases; nucleotides not matched to a gene: 6. This CDR3 contains 15 residues. Here the CDR3 reads CASSTTGTGNYGYTF. CDR3 sequence (DNA): TGCGCCAGCAGCACTACCGGGACAGGGAACTATGGCTACACCTTC.

This chain uses TRBV18 with TRBJ2-3, with a possible D match to TRBD2 (5 bases). V was pared by 6 bases and J by 2 bases, with 15 bases between. CDR1 is KGHSH and CDR2 is LQKENI in the germline V gene. CDR3 length: 15 residues. The DNA for the CDR3 is TGTGCCAGCTCTCGGGGAGTCCTAAACACAGATACGCAGTATTTT. The encoded protein is CASSRGVLNTDTQYF.

The chain has TRBV19 and TRBJ1-2; 9 bases match TRBD1. Germline-derived CDR1 and CDR2 are LNHDA and SQIVND (reference sequence). V shed 0 bases and J 6 bases; nucleotides not matched to a gene: 5. The CDR3 contains 15 residues. The CDR3 coding sequence is TGTGCCAGTAGTATAGAGGGGACAGGGATGAATGGCTACACCTTC. Protein product: CASSIEGTGMNGYTF. Full variable domain (remainder filled in from reference TRBV19 and TRBJ1-2): DGGITQSPKYLFRKEGQNVTLSCEQNLNHDAMYWYRQDPGQGLRLIYYSQIVNDFQKGDIAEGYSVSREKKESFPLTVTSAQKNPTAFYLCASSIEGTGMNGYTFGSGTRLTVV.

The chain joins TRBV4-3 to TRBJ1-4; D may be TRBD1 (5 bases). Trimming took 4 bases from V and 4 from J, leaving 19 bases between them. CDR1 and CDR2 from the germline V gene are LGHNA and YSLEER. This CDR3 region has 17 residues. CDR3 bases: TGCGCCAGCAGCCTCGGGGACGGGGAGGAGTATAATGAAAAACTGTTTTTT. It translates to CASSLGDGEEYNEKLFF.

V gene TRBV5-1 combines with J gene TRBJ1-1, with TRBD1 matching over 10 bases. With 3 bases clipped from V and 1 base from J, the junction kept 3 bases outside the gene matches. Germline V gene data show CDR1 as SGHRS and CDR2 as YFSETQ. The CDR3 consists of 15 residues. The CDR3 DNA sequence: TGCGCCAGCAGCTGGAGGGACAGGGGGAACACTGAAGCTTTCTTT. Its protein product is CASSWRDRGNTEAFF.

The chain combines TRBV5-1 with TRBJ1-4; TRBD1 might be the D (5 bases). The CDR3 extends over 17 amino acids. Germline CDR1 reads SGHRS; CDR2 reads YFSETQ. Trimming pared 5 bases from V and 0 bases from J, leaving 17 bases between. CDR3: CASRPGGNIATNEKLFF. In DNA, the CDR3 is TGCGCCAGCAGACCCGGGGGGAATATCGCAACTAATGAAAAACTGTTTTTT.

This clone showed up just a few times. J is TRBJ1-5 and V is TRBV19; 7 nucleotides align to TRBD1. Per the germline V gene, CDR1 is LNHDA and CDR2 is SQIVND (reference sequence). J was trimmed by 7 bases and V by 3 bases; bases with no gene match: 12. The CDR3 has 16 residues. The CDR3 coding sequence is TGTGCCAGTAGTATCGCGACAGGGAAAGGGAACCAGCCCCAGCATTTT. It yields the protein CASSIATGKGNQPQHF.

The chain couples TRBV11-2 to TRBJ1-6; perhaps TRBD1 as D (5 bases). V was pared by 1 base and J by 8 bases, with 12 bases between. Germline-derived CDR1 and CDR2 are SGHAT and FQNNGV. The CDR3 totals 15 residues. As DNA, the CDR3 is TGTGCCAGCAGCTTAGGCTTACAGGATGATTCACCCCTCCACTTT. As protein: CASSLGLQDDSPLHF.

The rearrangement links TRBV27 to TRBJ1-2; 11 bases line up with TRBD1. Germline CDR1 reads MNHEY; CDR2 reads SMNVEV (reference sequence). The junction had 4 bases not matched to a gene; V was cut back by 6 bases and J by 7 bases. The CDR3 runs to 13 residues. CDR3 amino acids: CASSGQGASGYTF. Here the CDR3 DNA reads TGTGCCAGCAGCGGACAGGGGGCGTCTGGCTACACCTTC.

The chain employs TRBV25-1 and TRBJ1-1; D uncertain. V dropped 5 bases and J dropped 3 bases, with 7 bases sitting between them. Germline loops: CDR1 MGHDK, CDR2 SYGVNS. CDR3 length: 12 residues. Here the CDR3 DNA reads TGTGCCAGCAGTTACAGCCACACTGAAGCTTTCTTT. This translates into CASSYSHTEAFF.

The CDR3, as DNA: TGTGCCAGCAGCTTGACACGGGGAAGTACTGAAGCTTTCTTT. This gives the protein CASSLTRGSTEAFF. The chain employs TRBV7-9 and TRBJ1-1, with D unresolved. The CDR3 contains 14 residues. CDR1 and CDR2 (germline): SEHNR, FQNEAQ (reference sequence). Trimming stripped 3 bases from V and 5 bases from J, with 13 bases between.

The genes are TRBV19 and TRBJ1-5, with D tentatively TRBD1 (5 bases). Germline V gives CDR1 LNHDA, CDR2 SQIVND (reference sequence). V gave up 3 bases and J gave up 6 bases, with 18 bases separating them. This CDR3 spans 16 amino acids. CDR3 bases: TGTGCCAGTAGTATTAGGGTTTCCAGGGAGGGTCAGCCCCAGCATTTT. It specifies CASSIRVSREGQPQHF.

This chain joins TRBV19 and TRBJ1-5; D is possibly TRBD1 (5 bases). In germline, CDR1 is LNHDA, CDR2 SQIVND (reference sequence). CDR3 length: 16 amino acids. Trimming removed 7 bases from V and 1 base from J, with 17 bases in between. CDR3 protein: CASTIIGGSSNQPQHF. The CDR3 bases are TGTGCCAGTACCATAATCGGGGGAAGCAGCAATCAGCCCCAGCATTTT.

The chain is built from TRBV6-1 and TRBJ2-5, with 11 bases identical to TRBD2. The germline CDR1 and CDR2 sequences are MNHNS and SASEGT. The trim removed 2 bases at V and 4 bases at J, leaving 3 bases unmatched. The CDR3 is made up of 15 amino acids. This chain's CDR3 is CASSERLAGRETQYF. CDR3 coding DNA: TGTGCCAGCAGTGAACGACTAGCGGGGCGAGAGACCCAGTACTTC.

The chain joins TRBV5-1 to TRBJ2-7, with D possibly TRBD2 on 5 matching bases. The CDR3 length is 15 residues. Germline CDR1 and CDR2: SGHRS and YFSETQ. Trimming pared 2 bases from V and 3 bases from J, leaving 15 bases between. CDR3 sequence reads: CASSFAGVVYYEQYF. CDR3 nucleotide sequence: TGCGCCAGCAGCTTCGCGGGCGTAGTTTACTACGAGCAGTACTTC.

The chain carries TRBV7-2 and TRBJ2-2, with a possible D match to TRBD2 (6 bases). V lost 6 bases and J 3 bases, leaving 14 bases between the germline ends. Germline V gene sequence: CDR1 SGHTA, CDR2 FQGNSA. This CDR3 spans 15 amino acids. The CDR3 coding sequence is TGTGCCAGCAGTTCCTACGGGGGAGACACCGGGGAGCTGTTTTTT. Its protein product is CASSSYGGDTGELFF.

This clone has only one observation. The chain is built from TRBV9 and TRBJ1-1; weak D call: TRBD1 (5 bases). V shed 6 bases and J shed 1 base, with 13 bases lying between them. Germline CDR1 reads SGDLS; CDR2 reads YYNGEE. The CDR3 consists of 14 residues. The CDR3 coding sequence is TGTGCCAGCACCGTGCTGACAGAGAACACTGAAGCTTTCTTT. Residues: CASTVLTENTEAFF.

This sequence joins TRBV28 and TRBJ2-7; maybe TRBD1 (5 bases). Germline V lookup: CDR1 MDHEN, CDR2 SYDVKM. CDR3 size: 14 residues. The V end lost 2 bases, the J end lost 11 bases, and 19 bases lay between the germline ends. The CDR3, as DNA: TGTGCCAGCAGTTTAACAGGCCCACCCCTCGTGAAGTACTTC. Encoded protein: CASSLTGPPLVKYF.

The chain employs TRBV4-2 and TRBJ2-7, with D possibly matching TRBD2 (5 bases). Germline V gene data show CDR1 as LGHNA and CDR2 as YNFKEQ. The V gene lost 0 bases and the J gene lost 7 bases, with 22 bases spanning the gap. The CDR3 extends over 17 amino acids. The CDR3 loop reads CASSQDFEGGITREQYF. The CDR3 DNA sequence: TGTGCCAGCAGCCAAGATTTTGAGGGCGGTATTACTAGGGAGCAGTACTTC.

The rearrangement links TRBV6-1 to TRBJ2-7; TRBD1 matches 8 bases. Germline V lookup: CDR1 MNHNS, CDR2 SASEGT. The CDR3 contains 15 residues. V gave up 0 bases and J gave up 1 base; unmatched junction bases: 2. CDR3 amino acids: CASSEARTGSYEQYF. The CDR3 DNA reads TGTGCCAGCAGTGAAGCGAGGACAGGGTCCTACGAGCAGTACTTC.

Note on this clone: One end of the junction is discordant with germline, which a read error may explain. The V gene is TRBV7-9, the J gene TRBJ2-5; D is perhaps TRBD2 (6 bases). Germline loops: CDR1 SEHNR, CDR2 FQNEAQ (reference sequence). The CDR3 is 16 amino acids. The DNA for the CDR3 is TGTTCCAGCAGCTCGGGGACGGGAGCGTACCAAGAGACCCAGTACTTC. Protein: CSSSSGTGAYQETQYF.

The V call is TRBV4-3, the J call TRBJ2-5; 9 bases map to TRBD2. CDR3 size: 14 residues. Germline V lookup: CDR1 LGHNA, CDR2 YSLEER. Trimming cost V 3 bases and J 4 bases; bases outside gene matches: 3. The CDR3 loop is CASSQLAGRETQYF. CDR3 nucleotide sequence: TGCGCCAGCAGCCAGCTAGCGGGGAGAGAGACCCAGTACTTC.

This clone has only one observation. V is TRBV7-2 and J is TRBJ1-5; D is undetermined. The germline gives CDR1 SGHTA, CDR2 FQGNSA. The CDR3 covers 15 residues. V dropped 5 bases and J dropped 0 bases, with 11 bases sitting between them. Here the CDR3 reads CASSPDWSSNQPQHF. The DNA of the CDR3 is TGTGCCAGCAGCCCGGACTGGTCTAGCAATCAGCCCCAGCATTTT.

This sequence joins TRBV5-4 and TRBJ1-2; tentatively, D is TRBD1 (6 bases). CDR3 length: 14 residues. Per the germline V gene, CDR1 is SGHNT and CDR2 is YYREEE (reference sequence). V was clipped by 4 bases and J by 4 bases, with 14 bases between them. The CDR3 is CASSEQGPGYGYTF. The CDR3, as DNA: TGTGCCAGCAGCGAACAGGGCCCTGGCTATGGCTACACCTTC.